Listed below are T cell receptor beta chains from one sample, sequenced in a study of cytomegalovirus exposure and HLA in healthy donors. Repertoires were generated with immunoSEQ multiplex PCR, while TCRdb's copy carries only in-frame clones and drops some. The sample includes 100,000 to 150,000 clones, 65% to 80% seen only once; the top ten take 4% to 5%. The sample comprised PBMCs. These receptors were collected from a male donor in good health and CMV-seropositive. The conserved cysteine and the conserved F or W are not part of the CDR3 here. The order of the fields is clone size, J gene, V gene, CDR3 protein. Some rows mark clone size as missing; the rest say once, few, many or name a class of expanded clone.

clone size: -; J gene: TRBJ2-3; V gene: TRBV4-2; CDR3 protein: ASSQHIAGGDLSDTQY
clone size: few; J gene: TRBJ1-4; V gene: TRBV15; CDR3 protein: ATSRGWGGSIEMGPSEKLF
clone size: -; J gene: TRBJ2-2; V gene: TRBV5-6; CDR3 protein: ASSYVRGLAGTGELF
clone size: -; J gene: TRBJ1-1; V gene: TRBV7-9; CDR3 protein: ASSPLGHGGGVNEAF
clone size: once; J gene: TRBJ1-4; V gene: TRBV10-1; CDR3 protein: ASTDRATNEKLF
clone size: -; J gene: TRBJ2-1; V gene: TRBV28; CDR3 protein: ASRRQGAPNEQF
clone size: few; J gene: TRBJ2-3; V gene: TRBV7-8; CDR3 protein: ASTSGVASTDTQY
clone size: -; J gene: TRBJ2-1; V gene: TRBV5-8; CDR3 protein: ASSWDTYNEQF
clone size: -; J gene: TRBJ2-2; V gene: TRBV9; CDR3 protein: ASSPREGRGGELF
clone size: -; J gene: TRBJ2-1; V gene: TRBV5-4; CDR3 protein: ASSAPSGVGGEQF
clone size: -; J gene: TRBJ1-2; V gene: TRBV12-5; CDR3 protein: ASGGTGGYT
clone size: -; J gene: -; V gene: TRBV6-5; CDR3 protein: ASATSGGEQY
clone size: -; J gene: TRBJ2-5; V gene: TRBV6-5; CDR3 protein: ASSYSRIQETQY
clone size: -; J gene: TRBJ2-3; V gene: TRBV4-1; CDR3 protein: ASSQVRTWGDTQY
clone size: -; J gene: TRBJ2-2; V gene: TRBV19; CDR3 protein: ASSTYREGGELF
clone size: -; J gene: TRBJ2-1; V gene: TRBV27; CDR3 protein: ASSSTGELYNEQF
clone size: -; J gene: TRBJ2-1; V gene: TRBV4-1; CDR3 protein: ASSQVRGNEQF
clone size: -; J gene: TRBJ2-3; V gene: TRBV5-1; CDR3 protein: ASQLAGGWTDTQY
clone size: -; J gene: TRBJ1-6; V gene: TRBV18; CDR3 protein: ASSPDSSIDSPLH
clone size: -; J gene: TRBJ2-3; V gene: TRBV5-1; CDR3 protein: ASSFEGVSDTQY
clone size: -; J gene: TRBJ1-1; V gene: TRBV15; CDR3 protein: ATSRDKKTTEAF
clone size: -; J gene: TRBJ1-1; V gene: TRBV6-5; CDR3 protein: ASSIGTTHTEAF
clone size: -; J gene: TRBJ1-6; V gene: TRBV7-9; CDR3 protein: ASSLRGSNSPLH
clone size: -; J gene: TRBJ1-1; V gene: TRBV5-6; CDR3 protein: ASSLIPQDTLNTEAF
clone size: -; J gene: TRBJ2-1; V gene: TRBV27; CDR3 protein: ASSLFSGGDSISYNEQF
clone size: -; J gene: TRBJ2-7; V gene: TRBV29-1; CDR3 protein: SVVFYTGGYEQY
clone size: -; J gene: TRBJ2-2; V gene: TRBV5-6; CDR3 protein: ASSLLGQLNTGELF
clone size: -; J gene: TRBJ1-2; V gene: TRBV18; CDR3 protein: ASSPTGQGVNYGYT
clone size: -; J gene: TRBJ1-2; V gene: TRBV27; CDR3 protein: ATSAGRHYGYT
clone size: -; J gene: TRBJ2-5; V gene: TRBV5-1; CDR3 protein: ASSWGQLSQETQY
clone size: -; J gene: TRBJ2-7; V gene: TRBV6-5; CDR3 protein: ASSYTTGTYEQY